A single sample is the source of the 14 T cell receptor beta chains below, sequenced in a study of shared clonotypes between healthy human individuals. Data came from immunoSEQ multiplex PCR; TCRdb stores just in-frame clones and leaves some out. The sample shows approximately 840,000 clones, about 96% of them seen only once. Terminally differentiated effector memory CD45RA+ cells were excluded by CCR7 positive selection of CD45RO-negative cells. Sequencing used naive CD8+ T cells sorted from blood. The receptors stem from a young man in good health.

This clone occurred once. The chain links TRBV5-6 to TRBJ1-1, with D uncertain. The germline V and J ends were trimmed by 4 bases and 0 bases, with 10 bases remaining between them. The CDR3 runs 14 residues. CDR1 and CDR2 (germline): SGHDT, YYEEEE. CDR3 residues: CASSPGLVNTEAFF. The DNA for the CDR3 is TGTGCCAGCAGCCCGGGCCTGGTGAACACTGAAGCTTTCTTT.

The V gene is TRBV14, the J gene TRBJ2-7; D is undetermined. Looked up from germline, CDR1 is SGHDN and CDR2 is FVKESK. The CDR3 runs 12 residues. Between the trimmed V and J ends, which lost 4 bases and 6 bases, there was a span of 10 bases. The CDR3 nucleotides are TGTGCCAGCAGCCCACAAGTGTCCGAGCAGTACTTC. Translation: CASSPQVSEQYF. Based on the CDR3 plus reference TRBV14 and TRBJ2-7, the full variable domain is EAGVTQFPSHSVIEKGQTVTLRCDPISGHDNLYWYRRVMGKEIKFLLHFVKESKQDESGMPNNRFLAERTGGTYSTLKVQPAELEDSGVYFCASSPQVSEQYFGPGTRLTVT.

The chain is built from TRBV4-1 and TRBJ2-7; D unresolved. V was cut by 1 base and J by 6 bases, with 16 bases left in between. The CDR3 runs to 15 residues. Germline V gives CDR1 MGHRA, CDR2 YSYEKL. The CDR3 DNA is TGCGCCAGCAGCCAAGGGTTTTCCGGTAGGAGCGAGCAGTACTTC. Translation gives CASSQGFSGRSEQYF.

The CDR3, as DNA: TGTGCCAGCAGTTACCTTACGACTACTGAAGCTTTCTTT. It translates to CASSYLTTTEAFF. The V gene is TRBV6-5, the J gene TRBJ1-1; no firm D call. In germline, CDR1 is MNHEY, CDR2 SVGAGI. The CDR3 contains 13 residues. Trimming cost V 2 bases and J 5 bases, with 9 bases left between them.

The chain recombines TRBV5-1 with TRBJ2-2, with 13 positions matching TRBD2. Looked up from germline, CDR1 is SGHRS and CDR2 is YFSETQ. The CDR3 has 18 amino acids. Unmatched junction bases numbered 8, after V lost 2 bases and J lost 4 bases. The CDR3 bases are TGCGCCAGCAGCTTCCGACTAGCGGGAGGTGGGGGCACCGGGGAGCTGTTTTTT. Protein sequence: CASSFRLAGGGGTGELFF.

This chain uses TRBV7-9 with TRBJ1-3; unclear D gene. V gave up 1 base and J gave up 4 bases, with 5 bases separating them. CDR3 length: 13 amino acids. Germline V gives CDR1 SEHNR, CDR2 FQNEAQ (reference sequence). The CDR3 DNA sequence: TGTGCCAGCAGCTTAGGCAGAGGAAACACCATATATTTT. Translating it yields CASSLGRGNTIYF.

V is TRBV29-1 and J is TRBJ1-1, with D hard to call. There are 11 residues in the CDR3. Trimming shortened V by 4 bases and J by 11 bases, and 14 bases separated the two germline ends. CDR1 SQVTM and CDR2 ANQGSEA come from the germline V gene. CDR3 residues: CSVVDLRGAFF. The CDR3 nucleotides are TGCAGCGTTGTCGACCTCCGCGGGGCTTTCTTT.

The V call is TRBV19, the J call TRBJ1-2; D gene unclear. This CDR3 has 14 amino acids. Trimming pared 2 bases from V and 4 bases from J, leaving 11 bases between. Germline CDR1 reads LNHDA; CDR2 reads SQIVND (reference sequence). CDR3 DNA: TGTGCCAGTAGTATACCCCTAGACGGCTATGGCTACACCTTC. Its protein product is CASSIPLDGYGYTF.

This CDR3 reads CASSQGGTGLNTEAFF. The CDR3 coding sequence is TGCGCCAGCAGCCAAGGGGGGACAGGGCTGAACACTGAAGCTTTCTTT. The gene calls are TRBV4-1 and TRBJ1-1, with TRBD1 matching 9 bases. V was clipped by 1 base and J by 0 bases; unmatched bases: 3. Germline CDR1 reads MGHRA; CDR2 reads YSYEKL. The length of the CDR3 is 16 residues.

The chain employs TRBV6-5 and TRBJ2-7, with no clear D. The V and J ends lost 6 bases and 0 bases respectively, with 12 bases between them. CDR1 and CDR2 (germline): MNHEY, SVGAGI. This CDR3 has 14 amino acids. The CDR3 here is CASSNDPDSYEQYF. The CDR3, as DNA: TGTGCCAGCAGCAATGACCCAGACTCCTACGAGCAGTACTTC.

This clone was detected only once. The J gene is TRBJ2-1, the V gene TRBV28; 7 bases are shared with TRBD1. Germline V gene data show CDR1 as MDHEN and CDR2 as SYDVKM. The CDR3 runs 13 residues. V lost 10 bases and J lost 5; bases outside the gene matches: 8. The CDR3 spells CAIEPQGDNEQFF. The CDR3 DNA reads as TGTGCCATCGAGCCCCAGGGGGACAATGAGCAGTTCTTC.

The chain combines TRBV5-1 with TRBJ2-1, with 9 nucleotides matching TRBD2. Germline V CDR1 and CDR2: SGHRS, YFSETQ. Germline trimming cut 4 bases from V and 0 bases from J; bases unmatched to any gene: 5. CDR3 size: 16 residues. The CDR3 reads CASSPGTSSSYNEQFF. DNA of the CDR3: TGCGCCAGCAGCCCGGGGACTAGCAGCTCCTACAATGAGCAGTTCTTC.

This sequence joins TRBV27 and TRBJ1-1; D is ambiguous. Trimming cost V 4 bases and J 8 bases, with 11 bases left between them. Germline values: CDR1 MNHEY, CDR2 SMNVEV (reference sequence). The CDR3 contains 12 residues. The CDR3 here is CASSSGNREAFF. The CDR3 nucleotides read TGTGCCAGCAGTTCTGGGAACCGAGAAGCTTTCTTT.

This clone was seen once. The chain carries TRBV5-1 and TRBJ1-1, with 7 bases that match TRBD1. Germline loops: CDR1 SGHRS, CDR2 YFSETQ. CDR3 length: 16 residues. The J segment lost 4 bases and the V segment lost 7 bases, leaving 16 bases of the junction unmatched. The CDR3, as DNA: TGCGCCAGCCGCCCCAAAACAGGGGAACAGGGCACTGAAGCTTTCTTT. It yields the protein CASRPKTGEQGTEAFF.